Below, 25 T cell receptor beta chains from the same sample are listed, as sequenced in a study of T cell responses to AZD1222 COVID-19 vaccine. Data came from immunoSEQ multiplex PCR; TCRdb stores just in-frame clones and leaves some out. The table records about 140,000 clones, 92% of them present only once. Sequencing was performed on peripheral blood, taken 28 days after the second AZD1222 dose. The receptor set was obtained from an adult who received the AZD1222 COVID-19 vaccine.

This clone was found once. The chain has TRBV7-9 and TRBJ2-1; TRBD2 aligns across 15 bases. Germline CDR1 is SEHNR and CDR2 is FQNEAQ (reference sequence). This CDR3 has 17 amino acids. V was clipped by 1 base and J by 8 bases; unmatched bases: 6. The DNA of the CDR3 is TGTGCCAGCAGCTTAGGTCGGACTAGCGGGAGGGCCTATGAGCAGTTCTTC. Translating it yields CASSLGRTSGRAYEQFF.

V gene TRBV16 combines with J gene TRBJ2-2, with D tentatively TRBD2 (5 bases). V shed 0 bases and J shed 7 bases, with 12 bases lying between them. The germline V gene encodes CDR1 KGHSY and CDR2 FQNENV. The CDR3 has 15 residues. Here the CDR3 reads CASSQSRRGGGELFF. CDR3 nucleotide sequence: TGTGCCAGCAGCCAATCGAGGCGAGGAGGCGGGGAGCTGTTTTTT.

The rearrangement joins TRBV15 to TRBJ2-6; D uncertain. Germline lookup yields CDR1 LNHNV and CDR2 YYDKDF (reference sequence). This CDR3 region has 19 residues. Trimming removed 1 base at V and 0 bases at J, with 16 bases between. Here the CDR3 reads CATSRGGRTSLSGANVLTF. The CDR3 DNA reads as TGTGCCACCAGCAGAGGTGGGCGTACGTCTCTCTCTGGGGCCAACGTCCTGACTTTC.

Notes on this clone: The junction and the germline gene differ at one end; a read error may be behind it. V is TRBV6-5 and J is TRBJ2-7; D is perhaps TRBD2 (6 bases). CDR3 length equals 14 residues. The germline V gene has CDR1 MNHEY and CDR2 SVGAGI. The CDR3 DNA is TGTGCCAGCAGTTACTCAGGTGGCAGGTTCCTAGCGCACTTC. Translation: CASSYSGGRFLAHF.

This clone was found a few times. The rearrangement links TRBV4-1 to TRBJ2-1; 9 bases agree with TRBD2. Per the germline V gene, CDR1 is MGHRA and CDR2 is YSYEKL. Germline trimming cut 0 bases from V and 0 bases from J; bases unmatched to any gene: 6. This CDR3 region has 18 residues. CDR3 region: CASSQEGSGSSSYNEQFF. CDR3 DNA: TGCGCCAGCAGCCAAGAAGGTAGCGGGAGCAGCTCCTACAATGAGCAGTTCTTC.

The V and J genes are TRBV3-1 (or the pseudogene TRBV3-2) and TRBJ1-5; 9 nucleotides match TRBD1. The germline gives CDR1 LGHDT, CDR2 YNNKEL (reference sequence). This CDR3 is 14 amino acids long. Unmatched junction bases numbered 2, after V lost 3 bases and J lost 5 bases. The CDR3 region is CASSQGQGYQPQHF. The DNA for the CDR3 is TGTGCCAGCAGCCAGGGACAGGGCTATCAGCCCCAGCATTTT.

In nucleotides, the CDR3 is TGTGCCTGGAGTGTACTTTCTGGAAACACCATATATTTT. This sequence encodes CAWSVLSGNTIYF. The chain links TRBV30 to TRBJ1-3; the D is unclear. The CDR3 spans 13 residues. The germline V gene encodes CDR1 GTSNPN and CDR2 SVGIG (reference sequence). Trimming removed 0 bases from V and 1 base from J, with 4 bases in between. Using reference TRBV30 and TRBJ1-3 for the parts outside the CDR3, the full variable domain is SQTIHQWPATLVQPVGSPLSLECTVEGTSNPNLYWYRQAAGRGLQLLFYSVGIGQISSEVPQNLSASRPQDRQFILSSKKLLLSDSGFYLCAWSVLSGNTIYFGEGSWLTVV.

The V and J genes are TRBV19 and TRBJ2-2; 9 nucleotides align to TRBD2. CDR3 size: 13 residues. Trimming cost V 6 bases and J 5 bases; bases outside gene matches: 1. In germline, CDR1 is LNHDA, CDR2 SQIVND (reference sequence). The CDR3 bases are TGTGCCAGTAGAGCGGGAGGAACCGGGGAGCTGTTTTTT. This codes for CASRAGGTGELFF. Based on the CDR3 plus reference TRBV19 and TRBJ2-2, the full variable domain is DGGITQSPKYLFRKEGQNVTLSCEQNLNHDAMYWYRQDPGQGLRLIYYSQIVNDFQKGDIAEGYSVSREKKESFPLTVTSAQKNPTAFYLCASRAGGTGELFFGEGSRLTVL.

V gene TRBV3-1 (or the pseudogene TRBV3-2) combines with J gene TRBJ2-1; 9 nucleotides agree with TRBD1. The J segment lost 5 bases and the V segment lost 6 bases, leaving 5 bases of the junction unmatched. Germline V gives CDR1 LGHDT, CDR2 YNNKEL (reference sequence). The CDR3 covers 14 residues. The CDR3 DNA is TGTGCCAGCAGAGGACAGGGGTGGGACAATGAGCAGTTCTTC. This encodes CASRGQGWDNEQFF.

The chain recombines TRBV7-9 with TRBJ2-3, with D hard to call. Looked up from germline, CDR1 is SEHNR and CDR2 is FQNEAQ (reference sequence). The V and J ends lost 1 base and 1 base respectively, with 3 bases between them. CDR3 length: 13 residues. CDR3 sequence (DNA): TGTGCCAGCAGCTTAGTTGGCACAGATACGCAGTATTTT. Translated: CASSLVGTDTQYF.

A single count supports this clone. The chain employs TRBV3-1 (or the pseudogene TRBV3-2) and TRBJ2-5, with 11 bases identical to TRBD1. The CDR3 totals 15 residues. Germline values: CDR1 LGHDT, CDR2 YNNKEL (reference sequence). Trimming removed 4 bases from V and 3 bases from J; junction bases left unmatched: 4. CDR3: CASSLPGQGEETQYF. CDR3 coding DNA: TGTGCCAGCAGCCTCCCGGGACAGGGGGAAGAGACCCAGTACTTC.

The chain employs TRBV3-1 (or the pseudogene TRBV3-2) and TRBJ1-2; D gene unclear. The CDR3 has 13 residues. With 4 bases removed from V and 9 bases from J, the gap between germline ends came to 15 bases. Germline loops: CDR1 LGHDT, CDR2 YNNKEL (reference sequence). CDR3 sequence reads: CASSPREQRSYTF. CDR3 coding DNA: TGTGCCAGCAGCCCCCGGGAGCAACGGAGCTACACCTTC.

In DNA form, the CDR3 reads TGTGCCAGCAGCTTAAACCAGGGGAACTCACCCCTCCACTTT. It encodes CASSLNQGNSPLHF. The rearrangement joins TRBV13 to TRBJ1-6; a weak D match, TRBD1 (6 bases). Trimming shortened V by 2 bases and J by 10 bases, and 12 bases separated the two germline ends. This CDR3 comprises 14 residues. Germline CDR1 reads PRHDT; CDR2 reads FYEKMQ (reference sequence).

The rearrangement joins TRBV9 to TRBJ1-1; D may be TRBD1 (6 bases). CDR3 length equals 15 residues. The V and J ends lost 0 bases and 0 bases respectively, with 9 bases between them. Germline CDR1 and CDR2: SGDLS and YYNGEE. The CDR3 bases are TGTGCCAGCAGCGTAGAGGGGGGTTTGAACACTGAAGCTTTCTTT. Its translation is CASSVEGGLNTEAFF.

The chain carries TRBV19 and TRBJ1-5; a possible D gene is TRBD1 (5 bases). V was pared by 4 bases and J by 7 bases, with 17 bases between. Germline V gene lookup returns CDR1 LNHDA and CDR2 SQIVND (reference sequence). CDR3 length equals 15 residues. The CDR3, as DNA: TGTGCCAGTAGTACCTCCTCTCGGGGGAGGCAGCCCCAGCATTTT. As protein: CASSTSSRGRQPQHF.

The rearrangement uses TRBV6-5 and TRBJ1-1; D gene unclear. Trimming removed 8 bases from V and 1 base from J, with 11 bases in between. Germline V lookup: CDR1 MNHEY, CDR2 SVGAGI. The CDR3 runs to 13 residues. The CDR3 protein is CASGSGQNTEAFF. The CDR3 DNA is TGTGCCAGCGGAAGTGGTCAGAACACTGAAGCTTTCTTT.

This clone was seen just once. At one boundary the junction diverges from the germline segment, which might be a read error. The V and J genes are TRBV30 and TRBJ2-7; possibly TRBD2 for D (6 bases). From germline, CDR1 is GTSNPN and CDR2 SVGIG (reference sequence). The CDR3 extends over 13 amino acids. The CDR3 nucleotides are TGTGCCTGGAGTTGGGGGGTTACCTACGAGCGGTACTTC. It encodes CAWSWGVTYERYF.

The J gene is TRBJ2-1, the V gene TRBV7-9; D not certain. Germline-derived CDR1 and CDR2 are SEHNR and FQNEAQ (reference sequence). V lost 4 bases, J lost 2 bases, and 9 bases lay in between. The CDR3 consists of 14 residues. The CDR3 is CASSYQFAYNEQFF. CDR3 DNA: TGTGCCAGCAGCTACCAATTTGCCTACAATGAGCAGTTCTTC.

V is TRBV3-1 (or the pseudogene TRBV3-2) and J is TRBJ1-2; D not resolved. CDR1 is LGHDT, CDR2 YNNKEL, per germline (reference sequence). The CDR3 has 19 amino acids. The V end was cut by 0 bases, the J end by 0 bases, with 20 bases between. The CDR3 spells CASSQENFGLLLSNYGYTF. The CDR3 DNA sequence: TGTGCCAGCAGCCAAGAAAATTTTGGACTCCTCCTTTCTAACTATGGCTACACCTTC.

This clone was seen only once. Germline is not matched at one junction end, which may reflect a read error. V and J are TRBV7-7 and TRBJ1-1; perhaps TRBD1 as D (6 bases). Germline CDR1 reads SSHAT; CDR2 reads FNYEAQ (reference sequence). CDR3 length equals 11 residues. The CDR3 is CASSHRAEAFF. In nucleotides, the CDR3 is TGTGCTAGCAGCCACAGGGCCGAAGCTTTCTTT.

The gene calls are TRBV7-9 and TRBJ2-1, with D maybe TRBD2 (5 bases). Germline loops: CDR1 SEHNR, CDR2 FQNEAQ (reference sequence). V lost 1 base and J 4 bases, leaving 8 bases between the germline ends. The length of the CDR3 is 14 residues. CDR3 nucleotide sequence: TGTGCCAGCAGCTTAGGGCAGCGGTACAATGAGCAGTTCTTC. It translates to CASSLGQRYNEQFF.

CDR3 sequence (DNA): TGTGCCAGTCGGGGGGCGGGAGTTCTGGCCGGGGAGCTGTTTTTT. Translated, it gives CASRGAGVLAGELFF. This chain links TRBV6-5 with TRBJ2-2, with D perhaps TRBD2 (7 bases). Germline V gene sequence: CDR1 MNHEY, CDR2 SVGAGI. V lost 9 bases and J lost 6, with 20 bases in between. The CDR3 length is 15 residues.

V is TRBV25-1 and J is TRBJ2-3; 15 bases match TRBD2. There are 17 residues in the CDR3. Looked up from germline, CDR1 is MGHDK and CDR2 is SYGVNS. Unmatched junction bases numbered 5, after V lost 3 bases and J lost 4 bases. CDR3 protein: CASSDLGLAGGPDTQYF. DNA for the CDR3: TGTGCCAGCAGTGACTTAGGACTAGCGGGAGGGCCAGATACGCAGTATTTT.

J is TRBJ2-7 and V is TRBV2; 10 nucleotides align to TRBD2. V lost 6 bases and J lost 1; bases outside the gene matches: 12. Germline CDR1 is SNHLY and CDR2 is FYNNEI. This CDR3 comprises 17 residues. Written as DNA, the CDR3 is TGTGCCAGCAGCATTGGACTAGCGGATATTGTATCCTACGAGCAGTACTTC. It codes for CASSIGLADIVSYEQYF.

The chain employs TRBV10-2 and TRBJ1-5; D unclear. Trimming took off 3 bases at V and 6 bases at J, with 6 bases between the two ends. The V gene's germline CDR1 is WSHSY and CDR2 SAAADI. The CDR3 sequence is 12 residues long. The CDR3 protein is CASSEASQPQHF. The CDR3 bases are TGCGCCAGCAGTGAAGCTAGTCAGCCCCAGCATTTT.